A selection of T cell receptor beta chains follows, all from one sample in a study of blood T cell repertoires in COVID-19. Assay: immunoSEQ multiplex PCR; the TCRdb copy retains only in-frame clones and omits some. The table shows 200,000 to 250,000 clones, with 85% to 90% occurring only once. The sample consisted of peripheral blood. These receptors were obtained from a woman aged 60 to 75 with acute or convalescent COVID-19. CDR3s include the opening cysteine and the closing phenylalanine or tryptophan. A D gene is named only where the DNA matches it firmly. Size values are once, few and many counts, or a class for expanded clones, and some rows have none.

>NA|TRBV4-2|NA|TRBJ2-2
TGTGCCAGCAGCCAGTCAGTCGGGGAGCTGTTTTTT
CASSQSVGELFF
>TRBD2|TRBV9|NA|TRBJ2-3
TGTGCCAGCAGCGAGCGATCTAGGACTAGCGGAAGTACAGATACGCAGTATTTT
CASSERSRTSGSTDTQYF
>NA|TRBV9|NA|TRBJ2-7
TGTGCCAGCAGCCCCCTCTCCACGAGTTGGGAGCAGTACTTC
CASSPLSTSWEQYF
>NA|TRBV18|NA|TRBJ1-2
TGTGCCAGCTCACCTGAGGAGCATGGCTACACCTTC
CASSPEEHGYTF
>TRBD1|TRBV7-2|NA|TRBJ2-6
TGTGCCAGCAGCCTCAAAGGGGGCACTGGGGCCAACGTCCTGACTTTC
CASSLKGGTGANVLTF
>NA|TRBV7-2|NA|TRBJ1-2
TGTGCCAGTCTGAACAGGGTTCCGTATGGCTACACCTTC
CASLNRVPYGYTF
>TRBD1|TRBV29-1|NA|TRBJ2-7
TGCAGCGTTGAAGGTGGGACAGGGAATACCTACGAGCAGTACTTC
CSVEGGTGNTYEQYF
>NA|TRBV7-9|NA|TRBJ1-3
TGTGCCAGCAGCCAAGCCCGCTCTGGAAACACCATATATTTT
CASSQARSGNTIYF
>NA|TRBV11-1|NA|TRBJ1-4
TGTGCCAGCAGCTTGCGGGGGCTGATTAATGAAAAACTGTTTTTT
CASSLRGLINEKLFF
>TRBD1|TRBV6-5|once|TRBJ1-6
TGTGCCAGCAGACCGCCGGGACAGGGATATTCACCCCTCCACTTT
CASRPPGQGYSPLHF
>TRBD2|TRBV2|NA|TRBJ2-1
TGTGCCAGCAGTGAATACGCGGGGGGGACCAATGAGCAGTTCTTC
CASSEYAGGTNEQFF
>NA|TRBV7-2|NA|TRBJ2-1
TGTGCCAGCAGCCCCCCCGGGGACTTCTACAATGAGCAGTTCTTC
CASSPPGDFYNEQFF
>NA|TRBV2|NA|TRBJ1-5
TGTGCCAGCAGTGATACCAGGGGCCAGCCCCAGCATTTT
CASSDTRGQPQHF
>NA|TRBV5-4|NA|TRBJ2-3
TGTGCCAGCAGCCGCGGGAGCACAGATACGCAGTATTTT
CASSRGSTDTQYF
>TRBD1|TRBV5-1|NA|TRBJ2-7
TGCGCCAGCGCCCGGACAGGGTCCTACGAGCAGTACTTC
CASARTGSYEQYF
>NA|TRBV5-1|NA|TRBJ2-3
TGCGCCAGCAGCAAGCGACCGGGACACGGCACAGATACGCAGTATTTT
CASSKRPGHGTDTQYF
>TRBD2|TRBV5-1|NA|TRBJ2-7
TGCGCCAGCAGCTCTAGCGGGGCAAGCTACGAGCAGTACTTC
CASSSSGASYEQYF
>NA|TRBV2|NA|TRBJ1-1
TGTGCCAGCAGGACAGAAACGAACACTGAAGCTTTCTTT
CASRTETNTEAFF
>NA|TRBV7-2|NA|TRBJ1-1
TGTGCCAGCAGCTTAGCTGAGTCAGGGGTCACTGAAGCTTTCTTT
CASSLAESGVTEAFF
>TRBD1|TRBV6-5|NA|TRBJ1-6
TGTGCCAGCAGTTGGGACAGGGAGAATTCACCCCTCCACTTT
CASSWDRENSPLHF
>TRBD1|TRBV9|NA|TRBJ2-1
TGTGCCAGCAGTCAGGGACAGGGCATATACAATGAGCAGTTCTTC
CASSQGQGIYNEQFF
>TRBD1|TRBV6-5|NA|TRBJ2-1
TGTGCCAGCAGTTCAGACAGGGGATTTCACAATGAGCAGTTCTTC
CASSSDRGFHNEQFF
>NA|TRBV29-1|NA|TRBJ1-3
TGCAGCGTTACCCCCGCAGGCCTCTCTGGAAACACCATATATTTT
CSVTPAGLSGNTIYF
>NA|TRBV5-6|NA|TRBJ1-2
TGTGCCAGCAGCTGGGGGCCTGAAGCAGGGTATGGCTACACCTTC
CASSWGPEAGYGYTF
>NA|TRBV5-4|NA|TRBJ2-5
TGTGCCAGCAGCTCGAGTTTTCAAGAGACCCAGTACTTC
CASSSSFQETQYF
>NA|TRBV7-8|NA|TRBJ1-4
TGTGCCAGCAGCTTAGGGCCCGGGCGGGGGGAAAAACTGTTTTTT
CASSLGPGRGEKLFF
>TRBD2|TRBV9|once|TRBJ2-6
TGTGCCAGCAGCCTATCAACTAGCGGGACCTCTGGGGCCAACGTCCTGACTTTC
CASSLSTSGTSGANVLTF
>NA|TRBV30|NA|TRBJ1-5
TGTGCCTGGAGTGGGACAGCGCCTAGCAATCAGCCCCAGCATTTT
CAWSGTAPSNQPQHF
>TRBD2|TRBV30|NA|TRBJ2-3
TGTGCCTGGAGGGGAGGGACGGTCTTGAGAAATACGCAGTATTTT
CAWRGGTVLRNTQYF
>TRBD1|TRBV11-2|NA|TRBJ1-3
TGTGCCAGCAGCCCACAGGGGTACTCTGGAAACACCATATATTTT
CASSPQGYSGNTIYF
>NA|TRBV6-2/TRBV6-3|NA|TRBJ1-5
TGTGCCAGCAGTTCCCGAGGGTATAGCAATCAGCCCCAGCATTTT
CASSSRGYSNQPQHF
>TRBD1|TRBV6-1|NA|TRBJ1-5
TGTGCCAGCAGTGAGACGGGACAGACCTATAGCAATCAGCCCCAGCATTTT
CASSETGQTYSNQPQHF
>NA|TRBV9|NA|TRBJ1-1
TGTGCCAGCAGCGTAGCTCCCGGCGGGGGTGACACTGAAGCTTTCTTT
CASSVAPGGGDTEAFF
>TRBD1|TRBV28|NA|TRBJ2-2
TGTGCCAGCAGTTTGAGCCGGACAGGGACCGGGGAGCTGTTTTTT
CASSLSRTGTGELFF
>NA|TRBV7-2|once|TRBJ1-2
TGTGCCAGCAGCTTAGAAGGGGCGGGAGGCTACACCTTC
CASSLEGAGGYTF
>TRBD2|TRBV18|NA|TRBJ2-7
TGTGCCAGCTCACCACCGTTTCTCGGGGGGGGGCAGTACTTC
CASSPPFLGGGQYF
>NA|TRBV7-9|NA|TRBJ1-5
TGTGCCAGCAGCTTAGTGGTAGCCACGGTGGGAGATCAGCCCCAGCATTTT
CASSLVVATVGDQPQHF
>TRBD2|TRBV11-2|NA|TRBJ2-1
TGTGCCAGCAGCATAAGTCTAGCGGGAGCCTACAATGAGCAGTTCTTC
CASSISLAGAYNEQFF
>TRBD2|TRBV5-6|NA|TRBJ2-3
TGTGCCAGCAGTCCGGGACTAGCGGGAGGGCCAGATACGCAGTATTTT
CASSPGLAGGPDTQYF
>TRBD1|TRBV24-1|NA|TRBJ2-2
TGTGCCACCAGTGAATACAGGACAGGGGGGGACGGGGAGCTGTTTTTT
CATSEYRTGGDGELFF
>TRBD2|TRBV28|NA|TRBJ2-3
TGTGCCAGCAGTCCGAGACTAGCGGGGAGCACAGATACGCAGTATTTT
CASSPRLAGSTDTQYF
>NA|TRBV19|NA|TRBJ2-6
TGTGCCAGTAGTGCCCGATGGTTCGGTGGGGCCAACGTCCTGACTTTC
CASSARWFGGANVLTF
>NA|TRBV28|NA|TRBJ2-2
TGTGCCAGCAAATTAAGGGGGTTATCGGCCGGGGAGCTGTTTTTT
CASKLRGLSAGELFF
>NA|TRBV5-1|NA|TRBJ1-1
TGCGCCAGCAGCTTGGAGTGGGGGCAGAGCGCTGAAGCTTTCTTT
CASSLEWGQSAEAFF
>NA|TRBV21-1|NA|TRBJ2-5
TGTGCCAGCAGCAGCCGGGATCGACATGAAGAGACCCAGTACTTC
CASSSRDRHEETQYF
>TRBD1|TRBV9|once|TRBJ2-7
TGTGCCAGCAGCGTAGCTGGGACAGGGGGATACGAGCAGTACTTC
CASSVAGTGGYEQYF